This T cell receptor (beta chain) was recovered during a study of blood T cell repertoires in COVID-19. In the study overall: The origin of the acute and convalescent COVID-19 samples was the United States, Italy and Spain.

The CDR3 is 14 residues long. From germline, CDR1 is ENHRY and CDR2 SYGVKD. Trimming took 4 bases from V and 5 from J; bases not matched to a gene: 4. Those enrolled, adults aged about 18 to 89 years, came from fewer than 25 US areas. Exposed participants encountered a COVID-19 case during the 2 weeks preceding study entry. Generated by immunoSEQ multiplex PCR, the TCRdb table keeps only in-frame clones and is missing some. In the table there are about 320,000 clones, around 84% of which are singletons. Source material: PBMCs or T cells enriched from blood (not recorded which). The rearrangement joins TRBV10-3 to TRBJ1-2; 10 bases fit TRBD1. The receptor was derived from a woman aged 25-40 years who had been exposed to COVID-19. The CDR3 loop is CAISGTGGTYGYTF. The CDR3 bases are TGTGCCATCAGTGGGACAGGGGGAACTTATGGCTACACCTTC.